This T cell receptor beta chain was sequenced in a study of cytotoxic CD8 clonotypes in ibrutinib-treated CLL. Study overall: In all, more than ten patients were relapsed/refractory, some 15 were treatment-naive and 17 were IGHV unmutated. After median approximately 74 months, approximately 15 stayed in remission, approximately twelve progressed; responses roughly 24 partial, 2 complete.

The protocol was immunoSEQ multiplex PCR, while the TCRdb copy is restricted to in-frame clones and leaves out a portion. The data show about 200,000 clones, 75% to 80% seen once. The CDR3 is made up of 12 amino acids. Findings and caveats of the study: Whereas clonality rose at ibrutinib response, it declined toward baseline at progression.

On this clone: Antigen: not known.

The clonotype originates from a human donor with chronic lymphocytic leukemia. This specimen was PBMCs, taken after 12 months of ibrutinib treatment. The chain joins TRBV1 to TRBJ1-1; TRBD1 is the table's D call, not checked against the DNA. TRBV1 is labeled a pseudogene. The CDR3 bases are TGCACCAGCAGCCAAGATCAGGCTGAAGCTTTCTTT. This codes for CTSSQDQAEAFF.